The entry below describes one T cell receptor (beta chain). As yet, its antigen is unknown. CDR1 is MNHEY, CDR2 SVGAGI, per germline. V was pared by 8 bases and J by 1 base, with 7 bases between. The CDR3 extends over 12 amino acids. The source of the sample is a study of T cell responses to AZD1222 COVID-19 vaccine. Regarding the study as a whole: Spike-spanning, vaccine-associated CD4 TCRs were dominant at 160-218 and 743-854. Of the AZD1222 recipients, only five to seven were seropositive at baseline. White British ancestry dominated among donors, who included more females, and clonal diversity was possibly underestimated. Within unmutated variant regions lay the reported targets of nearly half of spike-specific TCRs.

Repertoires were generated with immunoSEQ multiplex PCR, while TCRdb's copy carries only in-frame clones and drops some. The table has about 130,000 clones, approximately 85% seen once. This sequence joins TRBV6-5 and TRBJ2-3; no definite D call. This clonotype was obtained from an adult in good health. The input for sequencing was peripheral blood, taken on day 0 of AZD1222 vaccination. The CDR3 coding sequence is TGTGCCAGCTCACGCCGCACAGATACGCAGTATTTT. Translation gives CASSRRTDTQYF.